This TCR beta chain was recorded in a study of OX40 agonist ivuxolimab in advanced cancers. The overall study: In three patients, partial responses were observed, one with hepatocellular carcinoma and two with cutaneous melanoma. Study-wide points: It was not determined which antigens were specifically recognized by the peripheral T cells that had undergone clonal expansion.

The study sampled blood at baseline, cycle 4 day 1, and cycle 7 day 1. Turning to this clone: The antigen is unknown.

Germline assignment: CDR1 SGHNT and CDR2 YYREEE (reference sequence). There are 13 residues in the CDR3. Trimming pared 3 bases from V and 7 bases from J, leaving 14 bases between. Assay used: immunoSEQ multiplex PCR; TCRdb lists only in-frame clones, some missing. The sample carries 94,000 or so clones, roughly four fifths recorded once. This receptor was taken from an adult with an advanced solid tumor such as melanoma, head and neck, liver or kidney cancer. This material consisted of CD4+ or CD8+ T cells sorted from blood, taken in a trial of the OX40 agonist ivuxolimab. V and J are TRBV5-4 and TRBJ2-7, with D unresolved. The CDR3 DNA follows: TGTGCCAGCAGCTCCTTAAAGGACGAAGAGCAGTACTTC. This codes for CASSSLKDEEQYF.